The subject of this entry is one T cell receptor (beta chain). TCRdb's table, derived via immunoSEQ multiplex PCR, lists solely in-frame clones and lacks some. The table has 24,000 or so clones, roughly 85% seen once. The sample is drawn from a study of OX40 agonist ivuxolimab in advanced cancers. Germline CDR1 MRHNA, CDR2 SNTAGT. V was shortened by 2 bases and J by 0 bases, with 8 bases between the two germline ends. The CDR3 has 15 amino acids. This chain uses TRBV6-4 with TRBJ1-3, with D hard to call. The TCR sequence derives from an adult with an advanced solid tumor such as melanoma, head and neck, liver or kidney cancer. The sequences come from CD4+ or CD8+ T cells sorted from blood, collected in a trial of the OX40 agonist ivuxolimab. The CDR3 reads CASSDRGASGNTIYF. The CDR3 coding sequence is TGTGCCAGCAGTGACCGCGGCGCCTCTGGAAACACCATATATTTT.